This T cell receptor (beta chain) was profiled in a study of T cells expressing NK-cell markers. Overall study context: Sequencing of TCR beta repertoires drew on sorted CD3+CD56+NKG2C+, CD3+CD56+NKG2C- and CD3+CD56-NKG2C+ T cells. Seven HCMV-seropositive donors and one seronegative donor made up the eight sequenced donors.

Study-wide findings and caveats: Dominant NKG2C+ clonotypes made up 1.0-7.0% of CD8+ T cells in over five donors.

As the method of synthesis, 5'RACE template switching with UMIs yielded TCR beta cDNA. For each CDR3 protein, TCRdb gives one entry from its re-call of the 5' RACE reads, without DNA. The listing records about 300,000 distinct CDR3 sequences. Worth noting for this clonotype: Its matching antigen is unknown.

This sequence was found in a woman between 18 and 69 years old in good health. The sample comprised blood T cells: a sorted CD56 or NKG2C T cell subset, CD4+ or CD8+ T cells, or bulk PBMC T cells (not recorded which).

The CDR3 protein is CASGSGTANTGELFF. The genes are TRBV5-1 and TRBJ2-2; as DNA is missing, the TRBD1 call by TCRdb cannot be tested. Germline V gives CDR1 SGHRS, CDR2 YFSETQ. This CDR3 spans 15 amino acids. The variable domain in full, with the rest retrieved from reference TRBV5-1 and TRBJ2-2, is KAGVTQTPRYLIKTRGQQVTLSCSPISGHRSVSWYQQTPGQGLQFLFEYFSETQRNKGNFPGRFSGRQFSNSRSEMNVSTLELGDSALYLCASGSGTANTGELFFGEGSRLTVL.